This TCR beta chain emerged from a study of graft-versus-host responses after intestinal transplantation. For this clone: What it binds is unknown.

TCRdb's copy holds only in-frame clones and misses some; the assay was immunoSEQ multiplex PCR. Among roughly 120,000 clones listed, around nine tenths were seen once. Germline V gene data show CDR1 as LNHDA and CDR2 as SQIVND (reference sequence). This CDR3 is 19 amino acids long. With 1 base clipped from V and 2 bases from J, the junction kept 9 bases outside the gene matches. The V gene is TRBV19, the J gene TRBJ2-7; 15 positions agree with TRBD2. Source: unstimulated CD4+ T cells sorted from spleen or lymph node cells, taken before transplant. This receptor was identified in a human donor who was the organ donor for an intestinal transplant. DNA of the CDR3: TGTGCCAGTAGTATAGCCCCCTCCCGGACTAGCGGGAGGGCCTACGAGCAGTACTTC. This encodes CASSIAPSRTSGRAYEQYF.